One sample yielded the 19 T cell receptor beta chains listed below, sequenced in a study of early T cells in non-severe SARS-CoV-2 infection. Each CDR3 protein is one row after TCRdb ran MiXCR on the 5' RACE reads. The sample lists some 35,000 distinct CDR3 sequences, roughly 5.4% occurring once. Sequenced: whole blood. The receptors here all came from an adult who was a healthcare worker with PCR-confirmed SARS-CoV-2 infection or an uninfected control (not recorded which).

The chain joins TRBV9 to TRBJ2-3; possibly TRBD1 for D (6 bases). The CDR3 runs to 16 residues. The germline V gene has CDR1 SGDLS and CDR2 YYNGEE. Trimming cost V 4 bases and J 0 bases, with 15 bases left between them. The CDR3 coding sequence is TGTGCCAGCAGCTCCAGGACAGCCCCTAGCACAGATACGCAGTATTTT. Its protein is CASSSRTAPSTDTQYF.

This clonotype was counted many times. The rearrangement uses TRBV5-1 and TRBJ2-2, with TRBD2 as a possible D gene (6 bases). V lost 7 bases to trimming and J lost 6 bases, with 7 bases between them. CDR3 length equals 11 residues. In germline, CDR1 is SGHRS, CDR2 YFSETQ. CDR3 sequence reads: CASRGAGELFF. DNA for the CDR3: TGCGCCAGCCGCGGGGCCGGGGAGCTGTTTTTT.

The chain links TRBV5-1 to TRBJ2-3; TRBD1 aligns across 7 bases. The trim removed 4 bases at V and 2 bases at J, leaving 13 bases unmatched. The germline gives CDR1 SGHRS, CDR2 YFSETQ. This CDR3 is 17 amino acids long. The CDR3 protein is CASSLSLTGTYTDTQYF. In DNA, the CDR3 is TGCGCCAGCAGCCTGAGTCTGACAGGGACATACACAGATACGCAGTATTTT.

The chain links TRBV28 to TRBJ2-3; 7 bases match TRBD2. The germline gives CDR1 MDHEN, CDR2 SYDVKM. V was pared by 5 bases and J by 0 bases, with 8 bases of the junction left unmatched. The CDR3 runs 16 residues. CDR3 coding DNA: TGTGCCAGCAGTCCTGCTAGCGGCCCTAGCACAGATACGCAGTATTTT. This translates into CASSPASGPSTDTQYF.

At least ten counts were recorded for this clonotype. The J gene is TRBJ1-2, the V gene TRBV24-1; no firm D call. Germline V CDR1 and CDR2: KGHDR, SFDVKD. This CDR3 spans 13 amino acids. V lost 4 bases, J lost 2 bases, and 7 bases lay in between. CDR3 sequence (DNA): TGTGCCACCAGTGAGTCAGAGAACTATGGCTACACCTTC. Residues: CATSESENYGYTF.

This clonotype was found many times. The chain joins TRBV28 to TRBJ2-1, with TRBD2 identical over 10 bases. The CDR3 length is 15 residues. The germline V gene encodes CDR1 MDHEN and CDR2 SYDVKM. V dropped 6 bases and J dropped 7; count of bases not matched to a gene: 9. The CDR3 region is CASRPAGGPGNEQFF. The CDR3 coding sequence is TGTGCCAGCAGGCCAGCGGGAGGGCCTGGGAATGAGCAGTTCTTC.

V and J are TRBV18 and TRBJ2-7, with a weak D call TRBD1 (6 bases). Germline V lookup: CDR1 KGHSH, CDR2 LQKENI. Trimming took off 3 bases at V and 7 bases at J, with 16 bases between the two ends. The CDR3 totals 14 residues. The CDR3 here is CASSPGTRLREQYF. The CDR3 DNA follows: TGTGCCAGCTCACCCGGGACACGGTTGAGGGAGCAGTACTTC.

This clonotype was counted at least ten times. The CDR3 protein is CATSREGGNTEAFF. The CDR3 region has the DNA TGTGCCACCAGCAGAGAGGGAGGGAACACTGAAGCTTTCTTT. The chain combines TRBV15 with TRBJ1-1; D not resolved. The ends were cut back, 0 bases at V and 1 base at J, with 6 bases in the middle. Per the germline V gene, CDR1 is LNHNV and CDR2 is YYDKDF (reference sequence). This CDR3 region has 14 residues.

This clonotype was detected many times. J is TRBJ1-5 and V is TRBV5-1; TRBD1 matches at 7 bases. The CDR3 sequence is 14 residues long. The V and J ends lost 4 bases and 3 bases, in that order; junction bases with no gene match: 4. Per germline, CDR1 SGHRS and CDR2 YFSETQ. CDR3 protein: CASSTGQDNQPQHF. CDR3 nucleotide sequence: TGCGCCAGCAGCACCGGACAGGACAATCAGCCCCAGCATTTT.

There are many counts of this clonotype. The CDR3 nucleotides read TGTGCCTGGAGTGGGACTAGCGGTTACGAGCAGTACTTC. Residues: CAWSGTSGYEQYF. The chain has TRBV30 and TRBJ2-7; TRBD2 matches 10 bases. Germline CDR1 is GTSNPN and CDR2 is SVGIG (reference sequence). The CDR3 totals 13 residues. With 1 base clipped from V and 4 bases from J, the junction kept 1 base outside the gene matches.

The table lists this clonotype with a few counts. The CDR3 is CAISVERGNQPQHF. CDR3 coding DNA: TGTGCCATCAGTGTGGAGAGAGGAAATCAGCCCCAGCATTTT. The V call is TRBV10-3, the J call TRBJ1-5, with no clear D. V was cut by 4 bases and J by 4 bases, with 11 bases left in between. This CDR3 has 14 residues. The germline CDR1 and CDR2 sequences are ENHRY and SYGVKD.

J is TRBJ2-1 and V is TRBV24-1; 11 bases match TRBD2. V was clipped by 0 bases and J by 7 bases; unmatched bases: 4. This CDR3 has 16 amino acids. The germline gives CDR1 KGHDR, CDR2 SFDVKD. The CDR3 loop is CATSDLTSGRGNEQFF. DNA of the CDR3: TGTGCCACCAGTGATTTGACTAGCGGGAGAGGGAATGAGCAGTTCTTC.

In this sample, this clonotype turned up many times. The chain combines TRBV20-1 with TRBJ1-2, with a weak D call TRBD1 (6 bases). The CDR3 consists of 12 residues. CDR1 and CDR2 from the germline V gene are DFQATT and SNEGSKA (reference sequence). V lost 0 bases and J 10 bases, leaving 12 bases between the germline ends. The CDR3 sequence is CSARDDRWSYTF. Here the CDR3 DNA reads TGCAGTGCTAGAGATGACAGGTGGTCCTACACCTTC.

This clonotype appeared a few times. This chain joins TRBV4-2 and TRBJ2-5, with TRBD2 matching over 12 bases. V gave up 1 base and J gave up 7 bases; unmatched junction bases: 16. The CDR3 covers 19 residues. Germline V gene sequence: CDR1 LGHNA, CDR2 YNFKEQ. In DNA, the CDR3 is TGTGCCAGCAGCCAAGGGGTGTCCCCTAGCGGGGGGGCCATGGGGACCCAGTACTTC. Translation: CASSQGVSPSGGAMGTQYF.

Many counts were recorded for this clonotype. Written as DNA, the CDR3 is TGTGCCAGCAGCCAAGATCAGGCTAGCGGGAGTGAAGGATATACGCAGTATTTT. Residues: CASSQDQASGSEGYTQYF. The rearrangement links TRBV4-2 to TRBJ2-3; 10 bases match TRBD2. The V and J ends lost 0 bases and 7 bases, in that order; junction bases with no gene match: 13. This CDR3 has 18 amino acids. Looked up from germline, CDR1 is LGHNA and CDR2 is YNFKEQ.

V gene TRBV12-5 combines with J gene TRBJ2-7, with TRBD2 identical over 7 bases. The V segment lost 5 bases and the J segment 2 bases; nucleotides outside the gene matches: 9. Germline V gives CDR1 LGHNT, CDR2 FRNRAP. This CDR3 is 15 amino acids long. CDR3 DNA: TGTGCTAGTGGTGCCATAGCGGGTTCCACCTACGAGCAGTACTTC. Translation: CASGAIAGSTYEQYF.

This clonotype was picked up many times. The chain employs TRBV19 and TRBJ2-7, with a weak D call TRBD2 (5 bases). Germline values: CDR1 LNHDA, CDR2 SQIVND (reference sequence). The CDR3 is 13 amino acids. V gave up 5 bases and J gave up 6 bases, with 14 bases separating them. CDR3 nucleotide sequence: TGTGCCAGTAGTCGGCAATCCAGCGGCGAGCAGTACTTC. It is translated as CASSRQSSGEQYF.

This clonotype was picked up many times. This chain joins TRBV10-3 and TRBJ1-1; 8 bases map to TRBD1. Germline loops: CDR1 ENHRY, CDR2 SYGVKD. This CDR3 comprises 13 residues. The V gene end was trimmed by 5 bases and the J gene end by 4 bases; junction bases not matched to a gene: 3. CDR3 DNA: TGTGCCATCAGTAAACAGGGGGTCACTGAAGCTTTCTTT. It encodes CAISKQGVTEAFF.

At least ten counts were recorded for this clonotype. The chain couples TRBV5-1 to TRBJ2-5, with D tentatively TRBD2 (7 bases). The CDR3 length is 14 residues. Trimming stripped 3 bases from V and 4 bases from J, with 13 bases between. From germline, CDR1 is SGHRS and CDR2 YFSETQ. CDR3 region: CASSSTSRGETQYF. The CDR3 nucleotides read TGCGCCAGCAGCTCGACTAGCAGGGGAGAGACCCAGTACTTC.